The 6 T cell receptor beta chains in this list originate from one sample, sequenced in a study of blood T cell repertoires in COVID-19. The protocol was immunoSEQ multiplex PCR, while the TCRdb copy is restricted to in-frame clones and leaves out a portion. The data show hundreds of thousands of clones, 90% seen once. Input material: PBMCs or T cells enriched from blood (not recorded which). These receptors all stem from a woman between 18 and 29 years old with acute COVID-19.

V usage is TRBV15 and J usage is TRBJ1-6, with 7 bases that match TRBD1. The CDR3 totals 16 residues. Germline V gene data show CDR1 as LNHNV and CDR2 as YYDKDF (reference sequence). V lost 2 bases, J lost 10 bases, and 11 bases stayed unmatched. For the CDR3, the DNA is TGTGCCACCAGCAGACTACTGGGGACAGCGGGCTCACCCCTCCACTTT. Its protein product is CATSRLLGTAGSPLHF.

The chain combines TRBV12-5 with TRBJ1-2, with D unclear. The CDR3 spans 16 residues. The germline V gene encodes CDR1 LGHNT and CDR2 FRNRAP. V was pared by 0 bases and J by 5 bases, with 16 bases between. The CDR3 reads CASGLVRGEIVYGYTF. DNA of the CDR3: TGTGCTAGTGGTTTGGTACGTGGGGAGATTGTTTATGGCTACACCTTC.

The chain uses TRBV7-6 and TRBJ2-3, with TRBD1 as a possible D gene (5 bases). The V end lost 1 base, the J end lost 0 bases, and 8 bases lay between the germline ends. Germline loops: CDR1 SGHVS, CDR2 FNYEAQ. The CDR3 is 15 amino acids. CDR3 protein: CASSLGQPSTDTQYF. DNA of the CDR3: TGTGCCAGCAGCTTAGGACAGCCTAGCACAGATACGCAGTATTTT.

The rearrangement uses TRBV3-1 (or the pseudogene TRBV3-2) and TRBJ2-1; 11 bases agree with TRBD2. CDR1 and CDR2 from the germline V gene are LGHDT and YNNKEL (reference sequence). With 4 bases clipped from V and 3 bases from J, the junction kept 8 bases outside the gene matches. This CDR3 contains 17 residues. CDR3 sequence: CASSRMVGTSGYNEQFF. DNA of the CDR3: TGTGCCAGCAGCCGAATGGTCGGGACTAGCGGCTACAATGAGCAGTTCTTC.

The V call is TRBV19, the J call TRBJ2-2; 9 positions agree with TRBD1. Germline values: CDR1 LNHDA, CDR2 SQIVND (reference sequence). Germline trimming cut 5 bases from V and 6 bases from J; bases unmatched to any gene: 7. This CDR3 contains 15 residues. The CDR3 nucleotides are TGTGCCAGTAGTCCCCGGGACAGGGTGCCCGGGGAGCTGTTTTTT. Its translation: CASSPRDRVPGELFF.

The V call is TRBV18, the J call TRBJ2-3, with D possibly TRBD2 on 5 matching bases. V was trimmed by 3 bases and J by 5 bases, leaving 27 bases between them. Germline V CDR1 and CDR2: KGHSH, LQKENI. This CDR3 has 19 residues. For the CDR3, the DNA is TGTGCCAGCTCACCCGGGTCGGGGTATGTCCCCGTGAGAAGAGATACGCAGTATTTT. Translation: CASSPGSGYVPVRRDTQYF.